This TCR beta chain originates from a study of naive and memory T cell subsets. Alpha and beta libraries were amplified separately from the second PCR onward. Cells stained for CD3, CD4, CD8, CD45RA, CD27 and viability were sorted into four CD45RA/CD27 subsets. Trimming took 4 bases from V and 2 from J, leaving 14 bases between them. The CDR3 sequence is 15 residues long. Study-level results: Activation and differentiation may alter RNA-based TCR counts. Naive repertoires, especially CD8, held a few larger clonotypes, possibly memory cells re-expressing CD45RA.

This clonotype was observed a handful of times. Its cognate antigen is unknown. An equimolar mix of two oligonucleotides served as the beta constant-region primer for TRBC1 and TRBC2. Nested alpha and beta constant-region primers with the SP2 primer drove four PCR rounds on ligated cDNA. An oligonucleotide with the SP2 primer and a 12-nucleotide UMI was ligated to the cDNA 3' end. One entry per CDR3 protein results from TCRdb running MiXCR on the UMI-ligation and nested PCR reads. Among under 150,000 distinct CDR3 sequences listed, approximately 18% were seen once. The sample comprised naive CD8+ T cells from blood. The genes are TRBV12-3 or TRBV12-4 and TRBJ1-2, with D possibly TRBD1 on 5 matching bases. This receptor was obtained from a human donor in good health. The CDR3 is CASSWAGTGNYGYTF. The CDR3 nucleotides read TGTGCCAGCAGTTGGGCCGGGACGGGGAACTATGGCTACACCTTC.